This T cell receptor (beta chain) was captured in a study of blood T cell repertoires in COVID-19. Sequencing was performed with immunoSEQ multiplex PCR; in TCRdb, only in-frame clones are kept and a portion is missing. The sample contains around 270,000 clones, roughly 91% of which appear only once. The clonotype comes from a man between 25 and 39 years old with acute or convalescent COVID-19. The specimen was peripheral blood.

In DNA, the CDR3 is TGTGCCAGCAGTCGACAGGGATTCAATTCACCCCTCCACTTT. Residues: CASSRQGFNSPLHF. The chain is built from TRBV6-5 and TRBJ1-6; TRBD1 agrees at 7 bases. V was pared by 5 bases and J by 7 bases, with 5 bases of the junction left unmatched. The CDR3 has 14 amino acids. Germline assignment: CDR1 MNHEY and CDR2 SVGAGI.